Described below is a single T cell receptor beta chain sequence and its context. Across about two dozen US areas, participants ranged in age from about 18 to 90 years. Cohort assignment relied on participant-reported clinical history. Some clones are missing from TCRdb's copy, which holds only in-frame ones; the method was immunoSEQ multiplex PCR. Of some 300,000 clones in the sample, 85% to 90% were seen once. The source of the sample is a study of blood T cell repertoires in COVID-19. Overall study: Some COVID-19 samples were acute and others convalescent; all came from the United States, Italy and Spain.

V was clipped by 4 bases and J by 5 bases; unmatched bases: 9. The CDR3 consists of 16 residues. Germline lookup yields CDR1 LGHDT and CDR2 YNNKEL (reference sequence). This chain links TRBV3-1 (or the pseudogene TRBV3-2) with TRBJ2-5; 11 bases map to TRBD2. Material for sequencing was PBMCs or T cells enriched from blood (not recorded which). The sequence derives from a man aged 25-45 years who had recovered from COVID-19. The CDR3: CASSRPGLAAKETQYF. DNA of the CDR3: TGTGCCAGCAGCCGGCCGGGACTAGCGGCCAAGGAGACCCAGTACTTC.